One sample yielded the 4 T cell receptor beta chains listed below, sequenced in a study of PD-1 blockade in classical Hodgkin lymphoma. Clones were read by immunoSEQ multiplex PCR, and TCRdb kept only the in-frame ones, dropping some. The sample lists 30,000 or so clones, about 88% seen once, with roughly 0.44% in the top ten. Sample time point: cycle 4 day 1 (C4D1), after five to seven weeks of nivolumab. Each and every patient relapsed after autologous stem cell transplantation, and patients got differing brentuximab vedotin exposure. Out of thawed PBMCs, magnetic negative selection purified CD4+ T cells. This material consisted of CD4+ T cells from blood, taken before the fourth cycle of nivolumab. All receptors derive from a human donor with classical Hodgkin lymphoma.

This CDR3 reads CSVGGGADTQYF. CDR3 bases: TGCAGCGTTGGAGGGGGGGCAGATACGCAGTATTTT. The genes are TRBV29-1 and TRBJ2-3; tentative D call: TRBD2 (7 bases). Trimming pared 4 bases from V and 4 bases from J, leaving 9 bases between. There are 12 residues in the CDR3. Germline V gene data show CDR1 as SQVTM and CDR2 as ANQGSEA.

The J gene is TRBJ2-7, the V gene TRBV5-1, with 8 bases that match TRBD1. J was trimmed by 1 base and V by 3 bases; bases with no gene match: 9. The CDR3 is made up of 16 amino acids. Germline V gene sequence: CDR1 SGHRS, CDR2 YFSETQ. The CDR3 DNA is TGCGCCAGCAGCTCAGGACAGGGCGCTCGGTCCTACGAGCAGTACTTC. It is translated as CASSSGQGARSYEQYF.

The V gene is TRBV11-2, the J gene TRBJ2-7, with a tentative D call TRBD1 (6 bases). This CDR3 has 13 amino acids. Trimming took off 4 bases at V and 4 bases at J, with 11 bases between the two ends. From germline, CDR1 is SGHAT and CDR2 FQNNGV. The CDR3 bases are TGTGCCAGCAGCTCCCGGGACACATACGAGCAGTACTTC. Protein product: CASSSRDTYEQYF.

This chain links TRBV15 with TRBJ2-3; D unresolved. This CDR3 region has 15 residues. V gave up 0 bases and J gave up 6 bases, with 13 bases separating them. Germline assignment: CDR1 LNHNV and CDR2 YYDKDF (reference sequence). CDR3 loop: CATSRDGPNTDTQYF. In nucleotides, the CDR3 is TGTGCCACCAGCAGAGATGGACCCAATACGGATACGCAGTATTTT.